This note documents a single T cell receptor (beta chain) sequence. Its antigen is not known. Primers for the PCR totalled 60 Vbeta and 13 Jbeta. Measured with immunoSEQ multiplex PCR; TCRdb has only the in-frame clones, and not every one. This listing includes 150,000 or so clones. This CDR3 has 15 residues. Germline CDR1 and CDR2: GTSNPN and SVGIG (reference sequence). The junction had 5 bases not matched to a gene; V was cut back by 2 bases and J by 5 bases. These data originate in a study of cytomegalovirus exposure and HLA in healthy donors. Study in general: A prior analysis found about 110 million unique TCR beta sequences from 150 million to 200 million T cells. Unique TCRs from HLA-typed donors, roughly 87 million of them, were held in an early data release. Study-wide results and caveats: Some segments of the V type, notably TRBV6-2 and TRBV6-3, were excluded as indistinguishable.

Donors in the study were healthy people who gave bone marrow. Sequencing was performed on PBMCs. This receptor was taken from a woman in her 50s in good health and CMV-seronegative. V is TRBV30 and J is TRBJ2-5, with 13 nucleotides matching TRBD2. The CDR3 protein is CAWSSGLAGRETQYF. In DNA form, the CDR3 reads TGTGCCTGGAGTTCGGGACTAGCGGGACGTGAGACCCAGTACTTC.